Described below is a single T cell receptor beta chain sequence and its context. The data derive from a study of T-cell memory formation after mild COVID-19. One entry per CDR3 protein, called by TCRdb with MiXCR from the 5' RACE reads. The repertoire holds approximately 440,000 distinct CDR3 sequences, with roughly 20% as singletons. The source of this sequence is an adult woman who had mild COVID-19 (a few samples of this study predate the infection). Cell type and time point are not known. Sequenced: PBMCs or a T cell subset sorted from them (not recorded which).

CDR3 amino acids: CSVEGQGPGYTF. The CDR3 DNA reads as TGCAGCGTTGAGGGACAGGGCCCTGGCTACACCTTC. The V and J genes are TRBV29-1 and TRBJ1-2; 9 bases agree with TRBD1. Germline V gene sequence: CDR1 SQVTM, CDR2 ANQGSEA. V lost 3 bases, J lost 7 bases, and 3 bases stayed unmatched. The CDR3 runs 12 residues.